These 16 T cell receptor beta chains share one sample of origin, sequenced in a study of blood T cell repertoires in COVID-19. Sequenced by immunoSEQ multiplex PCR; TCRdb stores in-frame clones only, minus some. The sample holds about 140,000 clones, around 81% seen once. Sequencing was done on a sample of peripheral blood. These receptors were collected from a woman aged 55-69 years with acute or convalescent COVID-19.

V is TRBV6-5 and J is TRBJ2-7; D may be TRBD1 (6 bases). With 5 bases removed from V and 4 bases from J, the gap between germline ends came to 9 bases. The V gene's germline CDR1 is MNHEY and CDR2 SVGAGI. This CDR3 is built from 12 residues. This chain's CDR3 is CASSPDRYEQYF. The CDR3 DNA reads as TGTGCCAGCAGTCCCGACAGGTACGAGCAGTACTTC.

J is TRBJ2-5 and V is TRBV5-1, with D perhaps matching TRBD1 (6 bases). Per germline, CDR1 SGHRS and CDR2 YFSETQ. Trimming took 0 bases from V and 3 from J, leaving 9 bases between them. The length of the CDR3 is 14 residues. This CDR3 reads CASSLGNREETQYF. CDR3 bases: TGCGCCAGCAGCTTGGGGAACAGGGAAGAGACCCAGTACTTC. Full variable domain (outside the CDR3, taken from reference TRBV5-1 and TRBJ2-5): KAGVTQTPRYLIKTRGQQVTLSCSPISGHRSVSWYQQTPGQGLQFLFEYFSETQRNKGNFPGRFSGRQFSNSRSEMNVSTLELGDSALYLCASSLGNREETQYFGPGTRLLVL.

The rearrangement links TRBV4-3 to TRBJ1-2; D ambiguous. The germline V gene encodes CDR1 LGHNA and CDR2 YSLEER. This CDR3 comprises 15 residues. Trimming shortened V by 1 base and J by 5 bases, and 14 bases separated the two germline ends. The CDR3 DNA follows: TGCGCCAGCAGCCAAGGCTCTGCAAGCTCTTATGGCTACACCTTC. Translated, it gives CASSQGSASSYGYTF.

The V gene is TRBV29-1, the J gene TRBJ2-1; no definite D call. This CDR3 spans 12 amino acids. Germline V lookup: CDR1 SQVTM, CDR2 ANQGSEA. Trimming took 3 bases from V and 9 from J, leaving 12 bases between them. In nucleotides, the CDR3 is TGCAGCGTTGATCCTCGCGGTACTGAGCAGTTCTTC. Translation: CSVDPRGTEQFF.

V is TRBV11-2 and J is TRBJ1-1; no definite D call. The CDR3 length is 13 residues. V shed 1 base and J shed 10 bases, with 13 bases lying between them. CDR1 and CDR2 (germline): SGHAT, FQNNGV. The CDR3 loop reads CASSLGFRDGAFF. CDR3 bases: TGTGCCAGCAGCTTAGGTTTCCGGGATGGAGCTTTCTTT.

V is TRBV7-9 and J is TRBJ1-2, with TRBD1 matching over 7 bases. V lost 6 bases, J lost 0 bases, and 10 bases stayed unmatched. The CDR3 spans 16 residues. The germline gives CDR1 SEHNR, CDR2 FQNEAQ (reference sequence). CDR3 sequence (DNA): TGTGCCAGCAGTGGGCAGGGGGTACTTACTAACTATGGCTACACCTTC. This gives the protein CASSGQGVLTNYGYTF.

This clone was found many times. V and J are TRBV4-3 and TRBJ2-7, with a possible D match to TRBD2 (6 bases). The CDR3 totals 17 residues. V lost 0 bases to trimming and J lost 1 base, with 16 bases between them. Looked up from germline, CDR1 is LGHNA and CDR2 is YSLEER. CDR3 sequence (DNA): TGCGCCAGCAGCCAAGACTGGTCGCTAGCGCAATCCTACGAGCAGTACTTC. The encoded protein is CASSQDWSLAQSYEQYF.

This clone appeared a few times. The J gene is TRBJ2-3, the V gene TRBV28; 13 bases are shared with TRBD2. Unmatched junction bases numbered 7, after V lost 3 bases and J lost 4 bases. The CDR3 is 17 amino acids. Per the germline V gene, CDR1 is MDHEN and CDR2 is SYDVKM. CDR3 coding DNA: TGTGCCAGCAGTTTCGCCCTGGGACTAGCGGGATCAGATACGCAGTATTTT. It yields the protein CASSFALGLAGSDTQYF.

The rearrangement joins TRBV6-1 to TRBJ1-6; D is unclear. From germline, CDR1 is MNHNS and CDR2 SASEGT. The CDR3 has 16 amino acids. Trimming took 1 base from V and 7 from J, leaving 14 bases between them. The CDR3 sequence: CASSEGMGVPNSPLHF. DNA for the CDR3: TGTGCCAGCAGTGAAGGGATGGGCGTCCCAAATTCACCCCTCCACTTT.

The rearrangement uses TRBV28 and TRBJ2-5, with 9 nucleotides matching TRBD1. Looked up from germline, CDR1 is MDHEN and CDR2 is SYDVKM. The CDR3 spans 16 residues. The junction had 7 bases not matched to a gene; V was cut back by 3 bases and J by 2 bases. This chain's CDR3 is CASSFPRTGDQETQYF. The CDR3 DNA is TGTGCCAGCAGTTTCCCCCGGACAGGGGATCAAGAGACCCAGTACTTC. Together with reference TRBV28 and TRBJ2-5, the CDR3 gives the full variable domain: DVKVTQSSRYLVKRTGEKVFLECVQDMDHENMFWYRQDPGLGLRLIYFSYDVKMKEKGDIPEGYSVSREKKERFSLILESASTNQTSMYLCASSFPRTGDQETQYFGPGTRLLVL.

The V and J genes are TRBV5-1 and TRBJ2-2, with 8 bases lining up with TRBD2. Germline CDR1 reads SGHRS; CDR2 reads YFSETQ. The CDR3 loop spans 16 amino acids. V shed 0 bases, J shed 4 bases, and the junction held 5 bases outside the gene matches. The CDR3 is CASSLGEAGGTGELFF. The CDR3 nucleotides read TGCGCCAGCAGCTTGGGAGAGGCGGGGGGCACCGGGGAGCTGTTTTTT.

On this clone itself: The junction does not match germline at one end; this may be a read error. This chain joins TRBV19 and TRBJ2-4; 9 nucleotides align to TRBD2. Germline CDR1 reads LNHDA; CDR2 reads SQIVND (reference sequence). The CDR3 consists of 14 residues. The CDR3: CASSPGLAENIQYF. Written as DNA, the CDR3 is TGTGCCAGTAGTCCGGGACTAGCCGAAAACATTCAGTACTTC.

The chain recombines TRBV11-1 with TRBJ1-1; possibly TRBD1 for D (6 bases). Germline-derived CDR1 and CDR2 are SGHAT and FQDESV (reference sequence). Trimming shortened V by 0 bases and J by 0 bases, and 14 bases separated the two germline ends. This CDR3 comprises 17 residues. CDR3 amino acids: CASSLAPGQGMNTEAFF. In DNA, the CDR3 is TGTGCCAGCAGCTTAGCTCCGGGGCAGGGGATGAACACTGAAGCTTTCTTT.

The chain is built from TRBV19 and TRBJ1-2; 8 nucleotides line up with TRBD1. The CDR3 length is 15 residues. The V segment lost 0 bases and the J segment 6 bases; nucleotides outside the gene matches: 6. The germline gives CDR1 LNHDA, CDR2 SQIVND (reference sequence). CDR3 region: CASSIDRTGWDGYTF. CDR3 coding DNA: TGTGCCAGTAGTATAGACCGGACAGGGTGGGATGGCTACACCTTC.

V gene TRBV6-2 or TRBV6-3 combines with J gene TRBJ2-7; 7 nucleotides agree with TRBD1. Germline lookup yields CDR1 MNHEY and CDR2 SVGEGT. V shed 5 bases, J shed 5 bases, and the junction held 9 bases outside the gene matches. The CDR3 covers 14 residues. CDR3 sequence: CASSPLTGYNEQYF. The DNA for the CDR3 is TGTGCCAGCAGTCCCCTGACAGGGTATAACGAGCAGTACTTC.

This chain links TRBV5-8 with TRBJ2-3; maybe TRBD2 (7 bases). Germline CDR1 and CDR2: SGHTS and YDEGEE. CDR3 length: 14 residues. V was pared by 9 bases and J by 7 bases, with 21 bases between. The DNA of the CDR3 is TGTGCCACCCGAGTAGGGGGGGGTGGAAATACGCAGTATTTT. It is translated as CATRVGGGGNTQYF.